The 32 T cell receptor beta chains in this list originate from one sample, sequenced in a study of Graves' ophthalmopathy and Graves' hyperthyroidism. TCR beta CDR3 regions were amplified from RNA transcripts. HTBI primers served in a first-round RT-PCR, which a second-round multiplex PCR followed. A single record per CDR3 protein comes from TCRdb applying MiXCR to the multiplex PCR reads. This table has more than 1,000,000 distinct CDR3 sequences, 35% to 40% appearing once. The sequenced sample was peripheral blood or thyroid tissue (not recorded which). The origin of the receptors is an adult man with Graves' hyperthyroidism.

V gene TRBV7-9 combines with J gene TRBJ2-7; D is undetermined. Germline lookup yields CDR1 SEHNR and CDR2 FQNEAQ (reference sequence). There are 14 residues in the CDR3. The V and J ends lost 5 bases and 2 bases respectively, with 13 bases between them. The CDR3 sequence is CASSHDAGPYEQYF. For the CDR3, the DNA is TGTGCCAGCAGCCACGACGCAGGACCCTACGAGCAGTACTTC.

The chain employs TRBV15 and TRBJ2-7; 11 bases map to TRBD2. The CDR3 extends over 14 amino acids. J was trimmed by 3 bases and V by 2 bases; bases with no gene match: 0. Looked up from germline, CDR1 is LNHNV and CDR2 is YYDKDF (reference sequence). The CDR3 sequence: CATSRLAGGYEQYF. CDR3 bases: TGTGCCACCAGCAGACTAGCGGGAGGCTACGAGCAGTACTTC.

V usage is TRBV10-3 and J usage is TRBJ2-7, with 7 bases lining up with TRBD1. In germline, CDR1 is ENHRY, CDR2 SYGVKD. The CDR3 has 14 residues. V shed 5 bases and J 2 bases; nucleotides not matched to a gene: 6. The CDR3 nucleotides read TGTGCCATCAGTACAGGGGATTGGGCCTACGAGCAGTACTTC. It is translated as CAISTGDWAYEQYF.

Here the CDR3 reads CASSDSAFTGELFF. The CDR3, as DNA: TGTGCCAGCAGTGACTCCGCTTTCACCGGGGAGCTGTTTTTT. The genes are TRBV6-4 and TRBJ2-2, with no clear D. Germline CDR1 is MRHNA and CDR2 is SNTAGT. The CDR3 runs 14 residues. Trimming removed 0 bases at V and 4 bases at J, with 6 bases between.

This chain links TRBV2 with TRBJ2-7; tentative D call: TRBD1 (6 bases). Between the trimmed V and J ends, which lost 3 bases and 1 base, there was a span of 13 bases. The CDR3 spans 15 residues. Germline V gives CDR1 SNHLY, CDR2 FYNNEI. DNA for the CDR3: TGTGCCAGCAGTGAGGGGGCAGCGGTATCCTACGAGCAGTACTTC. Translation gives CASSEGAAVSYEQYF.

This clonotype was seen many times. The V gene is TRBV5-1, the J gene TRBJ1-2, with a tentative D call TRBD1 (5 bases). CDR3 length equals 15 residues. V was cut by 1 base and J by 6 bases, with 16 bases left in between. From germline, CDR1 is SGHRS and CDR2 YFSETQ. In DNA, the CDR3 is TGCGCCAGCAGCTTGTTCCTTTCAGGGATCGATGGCTACACCTTC. Protein sequence: CASSLFLSGIDGYTF.

This clonotype is a singleton in its sample. The CDR3 does not close with the conserved phenylalanine or tryptophan, likely indicating a read error. It is unclear where the CDR3 begins or ends on the DNA, so no DNA is shown, and the CDR3 is as TCRdb lists it. J is TRBJ1-3 and V is TRBV7-8; the table's D call, TRBD1, was not checked against the DNA. Termini included, the CDR3 measures 9 amino acids. Germline CDR1 is SGHVS and CDR2 is FQNEAQ. The CDR3 reads CASSNRDKP.

CDR3 coding DNA: TGCAGCAGCCCTAGGGGGCGAGAGACCCAGTACTTC. This encodes CSSPRGRETQYF. V is TRBV20-1 and J is TRBJ2-5, with 7 bases identical to TRBD1. This CDR3 contains 12 residues. From germline, CDR1 is DFQATT and CDR2 SNEGSKA (reference sequence).

A note on this clonotype: At one boundary the junction diverges from the germline segment, which might be a read error. The chain recombines TRBV7-2 with TRBJ1-6; D call uncertain. Per the germline V gene, CDR1 is SGHTA and CDR2 is FQGNSA. The CDR3 spans 14 residues. CDR3 amino acids: CASSFTRSNSLLHF. The CDR3, as DNA: TGTGCCAGCAGCTTCACCCGCTCAAATTCACTCCTCCACTTT.

This clonotype has ten or more counts. The V call is TRBV19, the J call TRBJ1-2; tentative D call: TRBD1 (6 bases). Trimming stripped 2 bases from V and 4 bases from J, with 14 bases between. This CDR3 has 15 amino acids. Germline assignment: CDR1 LNHDA and CDR2 SQIVND (reference sequence). The CDR3 DNA follows: TGTGCCAGTAGTATATCGAACACAGGGCGCTATGGCTACACCTTC. Protein sequence: CASSISNTGRYGYTF.

The chain links TRBV6-1 to TRBJ2-5, with 7 bases aligning to TRBD1. This CDR3 spans 14 amino acids. Germline V gives CDR1 MNHNS, CDR2 SASEGT. V gave up 6 bases and J gave up 4 bases; unmatched junction bases: 8. The CDR3 DNA is TGTGCCAGCAGCTCCACACAGGGGCCAGAGACCCAGTACTTC. The encoded protein is CASSSTQGPETQYF.

J is TRBJ1-3 and V is TRBV5-6; the D is unclear. The germline gives CDR1 SGHDT, CDR2 YYEEEE. This CDR3 has 16 residues. V lost 2 bases and J lost 3, with 15 bases in between. The CDR3 protein is CASSFSGRDYGNTIYF. The CDR3 nucleotides read TGTGCCAGCAGCTTTTCAGGAAGGGATTATGGAAACACCATATATTTT.

There are many counts of this clonotype. This chain joins TRBV7-9 and TRBJ2-7, with D uncertain. Between the trimmed V and J ends, which lost 5 bases and 2 bases, there was a span of 7 bases. The CDR3 length is 12 residues. Germline V gene data show CDR1 as SEHNR and CDR2 as FQNEAQ (reference sequence). CDR3 DNA sequence: TGTGCCAGCAGCCCCGAAACCTACGAGCAGTACTTC. It specifies CASSPETYEQYF.

At least ten counts were recorded for this clonotype. This chain joins TRBV7-2 and TRBJ1-2; possible D gene TRBD1, 5 bases. Germline V gene sequence: CDR1 SGHTA, CDR2 FQGNSA. CDR3 length equals 15 residues. Trimming took 5 bases from V and 0 from J, leaving 13 bases between them. CDR3 bases: TGTGCCAGCAGCACCCGGGACGTGTCTAACTATGGCTACACCTTC. It encodes CASSTRDVSNYGYTF.

The chain couples TRBV7-2 to TRBJ1-5; possibly TRBD1 for D (5 bases). Germline CDR1 reads SGHTA; CDR2 reads FQGNSA. The CDR3 is 14 residues long. The ends were cut back, 4 bases at V and 9 bases at J, with 16 bases in the middle. CDR3 DNA sequence: TGTGCCAGCAGCTGGGGCACATCGGCCCGGCCCCAGCATTTT. Its translation: CASSWGTSARPQHF.

This clonotype was counted between two and nine times. The rearrangement links TRBV9 to TRBJ1-1; 9 bases align to TRBD1. This CDR3 has 15 amino acids. V shed 9 bases, J shed 1 base, and the junction held 10 bases outside the gene matches. Germline-derived CDR1 and CDR2 are SGDLS and YYNGEE. The CDR3: CAITGGGLGNTEAFF. In DNA, the CDR3 is TGTGCCATAACAGGGGGCGGATTAGGGAACACTGAAGCTTTCTTT.

This clonotype was counted at least ten times. The chain has TRBV2 and TRBJ1-1; D may be TRBD1 (6 bases). Trimming removed 8 bases at V and 3 bases at J, with 16 bases between. Looked up from germline, CDR1 is SNHLY and CDR2 is FYNNEI. The CDR3 extends over 14 amino acids. CDR3 nucleotides: TGTGCCAGCGTGAACAGGGCGTCCCACACTGAAGCTTTCTTT. This sequence encodes CASVNRASHTEAFF.

The chain uses TRBV27 and TRBJ2-2; no clear D gene. CDR1 is MNHEY, CDR2 SMNVEV, per germline (reference sequence). Trimming took 2 bases from V and 4 from J, leaving 8 bases between them. The CDR3 runs 14 residues. The CDR3 DNA sequence: TGTGCCAGCAGTTTAAGTTCCCTCACCGGGGAGCTGTTTTTT. Its protein is CASSLSSLTGELFF.

For this clonotype: No DNA is shown, since the ends of the CDR3 on it are uncertain; the CDR3 is the one TCRdb lists. The chain carries TRBV5-5 and TRBJ1-3. Germline-derived CDR1 and CDR2 are SGHKS and YYEKEE (reference sequence). Counting both end residues, the CDR3 totals 21 amino acids. CDR3 region: CASSIYLCSVERQGVPNTIYF.

With respect to this clonotype: One end of the junction does not line up with germline, which may come from a read error. This rearrangement joins TRBV7-2 to TRBJ2-7, with a tentative D call TRBD2 (7 bases). Germline V CDR1 and CDR2: SGHTA, FQGNSA. The CDR3 length is 12 residues. CDR3: CASSTDNGGPTF. CDR3 bases: TGTGCCAGCAGCACCGACAACGGGGGGCCTACTTTC.

The J gene is TRBJ1-3, the V gene TRBV11-2; no reliable D call. The CDR3 runs to 18 residues. The germline CDR1 and CDR2 sequences are SGHAT and FQNNGV. V gave up 4 bases and J gave up 3 bases, with 22 bases separating them. The CDR3 sequence is CASSSRFGFGRFGNTIYF. The CDR3 DNA reads as TGTGCCAGCAGCTCACGTTTTGGCTTCGGAAGATTTGGAAACACCATATATTTT.

This clonotype was counted ten times or more. The rearrangement joins TRBV5-8 to TRBJ1-6, with a tentative D call TRBD1 (5 bases). CDR3 size: 16 residues. CDR1 SGHTS and CDR2 YDEGEE come from the germline V gene. V was trimmed by 4 bases and J by 7 bases, leaving 18 bases between them. CDR3 in amino acids: CASSTAGRTTNSPLHF. The DNA of the CDR3 is TGTGCCAGCAGCACGGCGGGACGGACCACGAATTCACCCCTCCACTTT.

V is TRBV5-1 and J is TRBJ2-2; D possibly uses TRBD1 or TRBD2 (5 bases each). Trimming took 4 bases from V and 1 from J, leaving 11 bases between them. Germline CDR1 and CDR2: SGHRS and YFSETQ. The CDR3 loop spans 15 amino acids. CDR3 region: CASSTGAENTGELFF. As DNA, the CDR3 is TGCGCCAGCAGCACCGGGGCAGAGAACACCGGGGAGCTGTTTTTT.

The rearrangement links TRBV6-6 to TRBJ2-7; D possibly corresponds to TRBD1 (6 bases). The CDR3 loop spans 14 amino acids. Germline lookup yields CDR1 MNHNY and CDR2 SVGAGI (reference sequence). Trimming pared 6 bases from V and 5 bases from J, leaving 17 bases between. Here the CDR3 DNA reads TGTGCCAGCAGCCATCCTGGACAGTATAACGAGCAGTACTTC. Its translation is CASSHPGQYNEQYF.

This clonotype was recorded many times. The rearrangement links TRBV29-1 to TRBJ2-7; D is possibly TRBD2 (6 bases). Germline CDR1 reads SQVTM; CDR2 reads ANQGSEA. The V and J ends lost 3 bases and 5 bases respectively, with 17 bases between them. The CDR3 consists of 14 residues. CDR3 amino acids: CSVDGSLGGNEQYF. As DNA, the CDR3 is TGCAGCGTTGACGGGTCGCTTGGGGGGAACGAGCAGTACTTC.

The chain employs TRBV7-9 and TRBJ2-7; TRBD2 matches at 7 bases. This CDR3 contains 14 residues. Germline V gene data show CDR1 as SEHNR and CDR2 as FQNEAQ (reference sequence). The trim removed 6 bases at V and 5 bases at J, leaving 10 bases unmatched. CDR3 sequence (DNA): TGTGCCAGCAGGCCTCCGGGGGGTCATAACGAGCAGTACTTC. Its translation: CASRPPGGHNEQYF.

This clonotype was found once. Since the CDR3 does not end with the conserved phenylalanine or tryptophan, this likely comes from a read error. It is unclear where the CDR3 begins or ends on the DNA, so no DNA is shown, and the CDR3 is as TCRdb lists it. This chain's CDR3 is CSATTGTGG. This rearrangement joins TRBV20-1 to TRBJ1-2; TRBD1 is the table's D call and was not checked against the DNA. Per the germline V gene, CDR1 is DFQATT and CDR2 is SNEGSKA (reference sequence). With termini counted, the CDR3 has 9 amino acids.

V and J are TRBV6-5 and TRBJ2-7; 11 bases fit TRBD2. Germline V lookup: CDR1 MNHEY, CDR2 SVGAGI. Trimming removed 5 bases from V and 4 bases from J; junction bases left unmatched: 7. This CDR3 has 15 residues. The CDR3 DNA is TGTGCCAGCAGTGACGCACTAGCGGGAGAATACGAGCAGTACTTC. It specifies CASSDALAGEYEQYF.

The chain carries TRBV25-1 and TRBJ1-2; TRBD1 aligns across 8 bases. Germline V gives CDR1 MGHDK, CDR2 SYGVNS. The CDR3 runs to 18 residues. Germline trimming cut 5 bases from V and 2 bases from J; bases unmatched to any gene: 16. The CDR3: CASSPTRGQANLNYGYTF. The CDR3 DNA follows: TGTGCCAGCAGTCCAACCCGGGGACAGGCTAACTTGAACTATGGCTACACCTTC.

This clonotype occurred a few times. The rearrangement joins TRBV7-2 to TRBJ2-7; D uncertain. V lost 3 bases and J 10 bases, leaving 4 bases between the germline ends. The CDR3 is 9 amino acids. CDR1 SGHTA and CDR2 FQGNSA come from the germline V gene. The chain's CDR3 is CASSFSQYF. In DNA, the CDR3 is TGTGCCAGCAGCTTTAGTCAGTACTTC.

This clonotype was recorded once. V is TRBV15 and J is TRBJ1-2, with D possibly matching TRBD1 (6 bases). The CDR3 is 15 amino acids. CDR1 is LNHNV and CDR2 is YYDKDF in the germline V gene (reference sequence). Trimming removed 6 bases from V and 6 bases from J, with 20 bases in between. DNA of the CDR3: TGTGCCACCAGATTAACAGGGATCGGAAGAAATGGCTACACCTTC. This gives the protein CATRLTGIGRNGYTF.

The genes are TRBV10-3 and TRBJ2-2; D is undetermined. Trimming shortened V by 2 bases and J by 8 bases, and 6 bases separated the two germline ends. The CDR3 is 12 residues long. CDR1 is ENHRY and CDR2 is SYGVKD in the germline V gene. CDR3 residues: CAISEVSGELFF. The CDR3 DNA is TGTGCCATCAGTGAGGTCTCTGGGGAGCTGTTTTTT.